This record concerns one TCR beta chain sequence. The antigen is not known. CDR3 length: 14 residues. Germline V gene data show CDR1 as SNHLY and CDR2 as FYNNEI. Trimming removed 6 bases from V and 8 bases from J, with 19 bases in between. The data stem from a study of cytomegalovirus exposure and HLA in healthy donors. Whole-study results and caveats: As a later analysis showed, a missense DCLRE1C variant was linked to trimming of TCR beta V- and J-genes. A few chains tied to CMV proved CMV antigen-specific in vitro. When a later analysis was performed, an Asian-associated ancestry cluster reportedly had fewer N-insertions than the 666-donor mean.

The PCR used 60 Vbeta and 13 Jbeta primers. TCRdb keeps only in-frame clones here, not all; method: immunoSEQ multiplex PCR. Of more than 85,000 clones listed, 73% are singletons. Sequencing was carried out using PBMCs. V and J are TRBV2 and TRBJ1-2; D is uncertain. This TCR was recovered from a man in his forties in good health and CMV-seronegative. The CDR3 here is CASRGPQLQGGYTF. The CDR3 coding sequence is TGTGCCAGCAGGGGTCCACAGCTCCAAGGCGGCTACACCTTC.